This is a list of T cell receptor beta chains from one sample in a study of T-cell memory formation after mild COVID-19. TCRdb reprocessed the 5' RACE reads with MiXCR, giving one entry per CDR3 protein. Of under 85,000 distinct CDR3 sequences listed, about 15% are singletons. What was sequenced was PBMCs or a T cell subset sorted from them (not recorded which). Receptors originate from an adult woman who had mild COVID-19 (a few samples of this study predate the infection). Cell type and time point are not known. Both conserved end residues are part of each CDR3.

j_gene,v_gene,CDR3aa
TRBJ2-7,TRBV27,CASSAGRGPYEQYF
TRBJ1-2,TRBV7-9,CASSLAADGYTF
TRBJ1-6,TRBV20-1,CSARDQETGDNSPLHF
TRBJ2-2,TRBV18,CASSHRGSANTGELFF
TRBJ2-1,TRBV5-5,CASSLVAGHIRDEQFF
TRBJ2-1,TRBV5-1,CASSPDSGYNEQFF
TRBJ2-1,TRBV4-3,CASSRRDSNEQFF
TRBJ2-7,TRBV5-1,CASSLAPGGSYEQYF
TRBJ2-3,TRBV7-8,CASSLHSSLEDTQYF
TRBJ2-1,TRBV7-3,CASSLFASGDYNEQFF
TRBJ2-1,TRBV30,CAWRGNYEQFF
TRBJ2-7,TRBV7-3,CASSLTGSGGTYEQYF
TRBJ2-7,TRBV6-5,CASSFGDPTGYEQYF
TRBJ2-7,TRBV9,CASSPRGNHYEQYF
TRBJ2-7,TRBV12-3/TRBV12-4,CASTKYFYEQYF